One sample yielded the 30 T cell receptor beta chains listed below, sequenced in a study of cytomegalovirus exposure and HLA in healthy donors. PCR primers comprised 60 Vbeta and 13 Jbeta primers. TCRdb keeps only in-frame clones here, not all; method: immunoSEQ multiplex PCR. The data show 100,000 to 150,000 clones, about 78% seen once. The sequencing input was PBMCs. The receptors here all came from a man between 45 and 60 years old in good health and CMV-seropositive.

Only one count was recorded for this clone. J is TRBJ1-2 and V is TRBV5-1; TRBD1 might be the D (5 bases). V shed 0 bases and J shed 4 bases, with 16 bases lying between them. The CDR3 is 16 amino acids. Germline V lookup: CDR1 SGHRS, CDR2 YFSETQ. The CDR3 nucleotides are TGCGCCAGCAGCTTGGAAAATGTGGGGCTGGGCTATGGCTACACCTTC. It specifies CASSLENVGLGYGYTF. Full variable domain (remainder filled in from reference TRBV5-1 and TRBJ1-2): KAGVTQTPRYLIKTRGQQVTLSCSPISGHRSVSWYQQTPGQGLQFLFEYFSETQRNKGNFPGRFSGRQFSNSRSEMNVSTLELGDSALYLCASSLENVGLGYGYTFGSGTRLTVV.

In nucleotides, the CDR3 is TGTGCCAGCAGCTTTTCCGCCTATAGCGGGAGCGAGCAGTACTTC. Translating it yields CASSFSAYSGSEQYF. The V gene is TRBV7-2, the J gene TRBJ2-7; 9 bases align to TRBD2. V was pared by 3 bases and J by 6 bases, with 9 bases of the junction left unmatched. CDR1 is SGHTA, CDR2 FQGNSA, per germline. There are 15 residues in the CDR3.

The chain has TRBV5-1 and TRBJ2-3, with D possibly matching TRBD2 (6 bases). Germline V gene sequence: CDR1 SGHRS, CDR2 YFSETQ. The CDR3 extends over 16 amino acids. The germline V and J ends were trimmed by 1 base and 4 bases, with 16 bases remaining between them. CDR3 protein: CASSLNGARGADTQYF. Written as DNA, the CDR3 is TGCGCCAGCAGCTTGAACGGCGCCCGCGGGGCAGATACGCAGTATTTT.

This chain joins TRBV5-1 and TRBJ2-6, with unresolved D. The length of the CDR3 is 15 residues. Germline-derived CDR1 and CDR2 are SGHRS and YFSETQ. Trimming removed 0 bases at V and 0 bases at J, with 4 bases between. The CDR3 bases are TGCGCCAGCAGCTTGGAGAGCTCTGGGGCCAACGTCCTGACTTTC. Translated, it gives CASSLESSGANVLTF. The variable domain in full, completed from reference TRBV5-1 and TRBJ2-6, reads KAGVTQTPRYLIKTRGQQVTLSCSPISGHRSVSWYQQTPGQGLQFLFEYFSETQRNKGNFPGRFSGRQFSNSRSEMNVSTLELGDSALYLCASSLESSGANVLTFGAGSRLTVL.

This chain joins TRBV19 and TRBJ1-1; possible D gene TRBD1, 6 bases. This CDR3 has 14 residues. Trimming took off 1 base at V and 5 bases at J, with 11 bases between the two ends. Germline loops: CDR1 LNHDA, CDR2 SQIVND (reference sequence). The CDR3 is CASSIGRGQTEAFF. CDR3 coding DNA: TGTGCCAGTAGTATAGGCAGGGGACAAACTGAAGCTTTCTTT.

The gene calls are TRBV5-1 and TRBJ1-3; TRBD1 might be the D (5 bases). The V gene lost 4 bases and the J gene lost 5 bases, with 13 bases spanning the gap. The CDR3 contains 14 residues. The germline V gene encodes CDR1 SGHRS and CDR2 YFSETQ. The DNA for the CDR3 is TGCGCCAGCAGCCCTGCGACAGAAAGAAACACCATATATTTT. Translation: CASSPATERNTIYF.

This chain joins TRBV9 and TRBJ2-3; TRBD1 agrees at 8 bases. The CDR3 consists of 15 residues. The junction had 6 bases not matched to a gene; V was cut back by 3 bases and J by 3 bases. Germline lookup yields CDR1 SGDLS and CDR2 YYNGEE. CDR3 sequence (DNA): TGTGCCAGCAGCGCAGGGGGCGTAGGTACAGATACGCAGTATTTT. This sequence encodes CASSAGGVGTDTQYF.

The genes are TRBV6-1 and TRBJ1-4, with D hard to call. The CDR3 runs to 11 residues. Germline V gene lookup returns CDR1 MNHNS and CDR2 SASEGT. The V gene lost 5 bases and the J gene lost 5 bases, with 3 bases spanning the gap. For the CDR3, the DNA is TGTGCCAGCAGTCTAAATGAAAAACTGTTTTTT. Translation gives CASSLNEKLFF.

J is TRBJ1-2 and V is TRBV6-6; D ambiguous. Germline V gene sequence: CDR1 MNHNY, CDR2 SVGAGI (reference sequence). V was cut by 4 bases and J by 8 bases, with 17 bases left in between. The CDR3 is 14 amino acids. The CDR3 coding sequence is TGTGCCAGCAGTTCCCGACCACTAGGAGGAGGCTACACCTTC. Translated, it gives CASSSRPLGGGYTF.

The CDR3 protein is CASSDAFVPGGGAGGEQFF. CDR3 nucleotide sequence: TGTGCCAGCAGTGATGCGTTCGTACCTGGCGGGGGGGCCGGTGGTGAGCAGTTCTTC. V is TRBV2 and J is TRBJ2-1, with 9 nucleotides matching TRBD2. Germline V gene lookup returns CDR1 SNHLY and CDR2 FYNNEI. V dropped 3 bases and J dropped 9; count of bases not matched to a gene: 21. The CDR3 totals 19 residues.

The chain recombines TRBV5-4 with TRBJ2-3; 8 bases fit TRBD1. In germline, CDR1 is SGHNT, CDR2 YYREEE (reference sequence). The V and J ends lost 1 base and 6 bases, in that order; junction bases with no gene match: 4. This CDR3 comprises 14 residues. The CDR3: CASSLFQGADTQYF. In nucleotides, the CDR3 is TGTGCCAGCAGCTTGTTTCAGGGGGCGGATACGCAGTATTTT. Based on the CDR3 plus reference TRBV5-4 and TRBJ2-3, the full variable domain is ETGVTQSPTHLIKTRGQQVTLRCSSQSGHNTVSWYQQALGQGPQFIFQYYREEENGRGNFPPRFSGLQFPNYSSELNVNALELDDSALYLCASSLFQGADTQYFGPGTRLTVL.

This clone was seen repeatedly, ten times or more. The V and J genes are TRBV18 and TRBJ2-2; D unresolved. V lost 3 bases and J lost 3, with 5 bases in between. The CDR3 contains 13 residues. Looked up from germline, CDR1 is KGHSH and CDR2 is LQKENI. CDR3 amino acids: CASSPQYTGELFF. The CDR3 DNA reads TGTGCCAGCTCACCGCAGTACACCGGGGAGCTGTTTTTT.

The gene calls are TRBV7-2 and TRBJ2-6; 8 nucleotides line up with TRBD1. Germline assignment: CDR1 SGHTA and CDR2 FQGNSA. The CDR3 totals 15 residues. Trimming took 1 base from V and 5 from J; bases not matched to a gene: 1. CDR3 bases: TGTGCCAGCAGCTTAGGGACAGGGAGGGCCAACGTCCTGACTTTC. Its translation is CASSLGTGRANVLTF. Full variable domain (missing parts from reference TRBV7-2 and TRBJ2-6): GAGVSQSPSNKVTEKGKDVELRCDPISGHTALYWYRQSLGQGLEFLIYFQGNSAPDKSGLPSDRFSAERTGGSVSTLTIQRTQQEDSAVYLCASSLGTGRANVLTFGAGSRLTVL.

The chain recombines TRBV7-3 with TRBJ1-1; D possibly corresponds to TRBD1 (6 bases). The CDR3 runs 16 residues. V was clipped by 4 bases and J by 1 base, with 16 bases between them. CDR1 and CDR2 (germline): SGHTA, FQGTGA. The CDR3 bases are TGTGCCAGCAGCTCGGGGAGGGGGGGGCGGAACACTGAAGCTTTCTTT. Translated: CASSSGRGGRNTEAFF.

The chain has TRBV11-2 and TRBJ2-3; no reliable D call. Per germline, CDR1 SGHAT and CDR2 FQNNGV. Trimming stripped 6 bases from V and 2 bases from J, with 15 bases between. This CDR3 spans 15 amino acids. CDR3 region: CASRRVGSFTDTQYF. CDR3 coding DNA: TGTGCCAGCAGGCGTGTCGGTTCCTTCACAGATACGCAGTATTTT.

V usage is TRBV10-3 and J usage is TRBJ2-3; 10 bases map to TRBD2. Germline-derived CDR1 and CDR2 are ENHRY and SYGVKD. The CDR3 totals 16 residues. V was clipped by 3 bases and J by 3 bases; unmatched bases: 6. CDR3 region: CAISDRTSGKTDTQYF. The CDR3 bases are TGTGCCATCAGTGATCGAACTAGCGGGAAAACAGATACGCAGTATTTT.

The gene calls are TRBV29-1 and TRBJ1-1; D not resolved. The CDR3 spans 15 residues. The V and J ends lost 3 bases and 10 bases respectively, with 24 bases between them. Germline CDR1 reads SQVTM; CDR2 reads ANQGSEA. The CDR3 coding sequence is TGCAGCGTTGACCCCTCTACCTCTCCCGAAGAGGGAGCTTTCTTT. This sequence encodes CSVDPSTSPEEGAFF.

Notes on this clone: Other DNA variants within this sample encode the same CDR3. The gene calls are TRBV28 and TRBJ1-1, with 8 bases lining up with TRBD1. After removal of 8 bases from V and 1 base from J, the junction contained 3 bases not matched to a gene. The length of the CDR3 is 13 residues. Per the germline V gene, CDR1 is MDHEN and CDR2 is SYDVKM. CDR3: CASRGQGNTEAFF. The CDR3 DNA sequence: TGTGCCAGCCGCGGACAGGGGAACACTGAAGCTTTCTTT.

The rearrangement joins TRBV6-5 to TRBJ1-1; D is unresolved. V was pared by 2 bases and J by 1 base, with 11 bases between. This CDR3 comprises 15 residues. CDR1 is MNHEY and CDR2 is SVGAGI in the germline V gene. CDR3 nucleotides: TGTGCCAGCAGTTACCCCCGGGGAGGGAACACTGAAGCTTTCTTT. It translates to CASSYPRGGNTEAFF.

The gene calls are TRBV5-1 and TRBJ1-2; maybe TRBD1 (6 bases). V was shortened by 1 base and J by 8 bases, with 12 bases between the two germline ends. This CDR3 comprises 13 residues. From germline, CDR1 is SGHRS and CDR2 YFSETQ. The CDR3 region is CASSLTQGVGYTF. The CDR3, as DNA: TGCGCCAGCAGCTTGACACAGGGTGTAGGCTACACCTTC.

The chain links TRBV29-1 to TRBJ2-3; D call uncertain. Germline values: CDR1 SQVTM, CDR2 ANQGSEA. V was shortened by 3 bases and J by 6 bases, with 7 bases between the two germline ends. The CDR3 length is 11 residues. DNA for the CDR3: TGCAGCGTTGAGGGCCACGATACGCAGTATTTT. This translates into CSVEGHDTQYF.

V is TRBV6-1 and J is TRBJ2-5; D might be TRBD2 (5 bases). The CDR3 has 13 amino acids. Trimming cost V 3 bases and J 9 bases, with 14 bases left between them. Per germline, CDR1 MNHNS and CDR2 SASEGT. The CDR3 region is CASSDVRLGAQYF. The CDR3 DNA reads as TGTGCCAGCAGTGATGTGAGACTCGGGGCCCAGTACTTC.

The J gene is TRBJ1-1, the V gene TRBV9; 7 bases match TRBD1. The junction had 0 bases not matched to a gene; V was cut back by 0 bases and J by 1 base. Germline V gene data show CDR1 as SGDLS and CDR2 as YYNGEE. The CDR3 consists of 14 residues. In DNA form, the CDR3 reads TGTGCCAGCAGCGTAGGGACAGGGAACACTGAAGCTTTCTTT. Residues: CASSVGTGNTEAFF.

The rearrangement links TRBV5-1 to TRBJ2-7; D possibly corresponds to TRBD2 (7 bases). Between the trimmed V and J ends, which lost 4 bases and 4 bases, there was a span of 18 bases. The CDR3 length is 15 residues. Germline V gives CDR1 SGHRS, CDR2 YFSETQ. For the CDR3, the DNA is TGCGCCAGCAGCCCCAGGGAGGGGGAGAGATACGAGCAGTACTTC. Its protein is CASSPREGERYEQYF.

The chain joins TRBV5-1 to TRBJ1-2; TRBD1 agrees at 9 bases. The CDR3 is 13 residues long. CDR1 and CDR2 from the germline V gene are SGHRS and YFSETQ. Trimming at V came to 0 bases and at J to 8 bases, leaving 2 bases not matched to a gene. In nucleotides, the CDR3 is TGCGCCAGCAGCTTGGACAGGGGGCTGGGCTACACCTTC. Amino acid sequence: CASSLDRGLGYTF.

The chain recombines TRBV4-1 with TRBJ1-1; TRBD1 is a possible D gene (5 bases). The V end was cut by 5 bases, the J end by 4 bases, with 17 bases between. CDR1 and CDR2 (germline): MGHRA, YSYEKL. There are 15 residues in the CDR3. The CDR3 reads CASSFNRDSSTEAFF. The CDR3 nucleotides are TGCGCCAGCAGCTTTAACCGGGACTCGTCCACTGAAGCTTTCTTT.

This clone was seen once. The rearrangement links TRBV18 to TRBJ1-5; no clear D. CDR3 length: 13 residues. The germline gives CDR1 KGHSH, CDR2 LQKENI. V was pared by 5 bases and J by 0 bases, with 5 bases between. The CDR3 DNA reads TGTGCCAGCTCAAGTAGTAGCAATCAGCCCCAGCATTTT. Translating gives CASSSSSNQPQHF. The whole variable domain, remainder taken from reference TRBV18 and TRBJ1-5, is NAGVMQNPRHLVRRRGQEARLRCSPMKGHSHVYWYRQLPEEGLKFMVYLQKENIIDESGMPKERFSAEFPKEGPSILRIQQVVRGDSAAYFCASSSSSNQPQHFGDGTRLSIL.

This clone was observed a handful of times. The chain recombines TRBV5-1 with TRBJ1-4; possible D gene TRBD1, 5 bases. Trimming left V 0 bases short and J 4 bases short, with 13 bases between. The CDR3 runs 16 residues. Germline V CDR1 and CDR2: SGHRS, YFSETQ. The CDR3 sequence is CASSLGGTGNNEKLFF. DNA of the CDR3: TGCGCCAGCAGCTTGGGCGGGACTGGGAATAATGAAAAACTGTTTTTT.

The CDR3 region is CSVAPTVSTDTQYF. The CDR3 DNA is TGCAGCGTTGCACCGACAGTCAGCACAGATACGCAGTATTTT. This chain links TRBV29-1 with TRBJ2-3; D is possibly TRBD1 (5 bases). With 4 bases removed from V and 0 bases from J, the gap between germline ends came to 11 bases. CDR3 size: 14 residues. Germline-derived CDR1 and CDR2 are SQVTM and ANQGSEA.

The chain links TRBV5-1 to TRBJ1-1; 10 bases are a match to TRBD1. The germline V gene has CDR1 SGHRS and CDR2 YFSETQ. V trimming: 2 bases; J trimming: 8 bases; junction bases outside the gene matches: 12. This CDR3 is 16 amino acids long. The CDR3 DNA sequence: TGCGCCAGCAGCTTAGTCATCCAAGGACAGGGGGGCGAAGCTTTCTTT. Its translation is CASSLVIQGQGGEAFF.